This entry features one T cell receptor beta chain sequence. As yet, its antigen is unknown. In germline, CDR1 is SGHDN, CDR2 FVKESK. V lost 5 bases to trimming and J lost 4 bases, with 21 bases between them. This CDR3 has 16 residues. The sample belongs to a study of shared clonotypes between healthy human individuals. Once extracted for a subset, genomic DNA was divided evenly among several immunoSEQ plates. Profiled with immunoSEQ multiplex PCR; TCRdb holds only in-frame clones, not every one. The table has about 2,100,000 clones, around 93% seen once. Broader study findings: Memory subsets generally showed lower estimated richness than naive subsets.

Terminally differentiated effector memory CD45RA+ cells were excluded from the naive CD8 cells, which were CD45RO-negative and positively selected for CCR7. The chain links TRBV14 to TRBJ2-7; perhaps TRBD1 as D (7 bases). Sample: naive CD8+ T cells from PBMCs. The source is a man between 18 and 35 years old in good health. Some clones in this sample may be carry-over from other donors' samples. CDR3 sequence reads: CASSGARSRGAYEQYF. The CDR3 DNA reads TGTGCCAGCAGCGGGGCCCGGAGCAGGGGGGCTTACGAGCAGTACTTC. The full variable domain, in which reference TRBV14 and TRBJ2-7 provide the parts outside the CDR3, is EAGVTQFPSHSVIEKGQTVTLRCDPISGHDNLYWYRRVMGKEIKFLLHFVKESKQDESGMPNNRFLAERTGGTYSTLKVQPAELEDSGVYFCASSGARSRGAYEQYFGPGTRLTVT.